This paragraph covers one T cell receptor beta chain sequence. Its antigen specificity is not known. There are no base qualities to consult, and no much larger clone falls within one base. Another Seattle source contributed samples from volunteer blood donors who had recovered from COVID-19. Collaborating institutions collected whole blood in K2EDTA tubes following their own protocols. For TCRbeta analysis, collaborator samples were shipped as frozen whole blood, as isolated PBMCs, or as DNA extracted from either sample type. The data belong to a study of blood T cell repertoires in COVID-19 (dated by TCRdb to about 2020). About the study as a whole: Samples covering the acute and convalescent phases of COVID-19 were provided by collaborators in the United States, Italy and Spain. The material from the prospective study consisted of cDNA or gDNA derived from T cells, B-cell-depleted T cells, or PBMCs. Deeply sampled blood TCRbeta repertoires from subjects exposed to, actively infected with, or recovered from COVID-19 were included in the dataset. A freely available public database, intended as a resource for researchers studying the immune response to SARS-CoV-2, is where the repertoires were released. Samples were obtained from the ongoing ImmuneRACE study (first 160 participants) and from 1,200 or so subjects provided by 6 global collaborators. Sample metadata almost always included a de-identified subject ID, COVID-19 status, age in years and sex. Where available, HLA class I and class II types were obtained from metadata supplied by the sample provider rather than from assay-based typing.

Summary of the overall study and its limitations: The quantity of clinical and demographic metadata differed by source and by participant and was supplied without curation.

Relative to germline, V is 4 bases shorter and J is 1 base shorter, with 11 bases between their ends. From cysteine to phenylalanine, the CDR3 is 15 amino acids long. Here the CDR3 DNA is all that survives: 45 bases in frame from base 1. CDR1 and CDR2, looked up from the germline V gene (reference sequence), are MNHEY and SMNVEV. The immunoSEQ Assay, a bias-controlled multiplex PCR, was used to amplify TCRbeta CDR3 regions from genomic DNA. Concerning the study's data processing: The number of nucleated cells in each sample was estimated from the amplification of reference gene primers within the assay. To quantify the absolute abundance of each unique TCRbeta CDR3 rearrangement, sequence reads were collapsed and filtered. Productive Simpson clonality was computed per sample as the square root of Simpson's diversity index over productive rearrangements. TCRdb retrieved this table from immuneACCESS and kept in-frame rearrangements only. Not all clones are present; in checked studies, unresolved V genes account for under half, and no reason is known for the remainder. V and J calls and clone size follow that table, whereas D and trimming were derived from the DNA. In this sample the table shows some 290,000 clones, 87% of which occur a single time. The top ten clonotypes cover roughly 2% of the sample.

This TCR was recovered from a woman aged 50 to 60 who had recovered from COVID-19. The sequencing sample was made of peripheral blood. The chain is assembled from TRBV27 and TRBJ1-5; TRBD1 is possibly the D segment (6 matching bases). The nucleotide sequence reads as follows: TGTGCCAGCAGTTCTAGGACAGCGAGCAATCAGCCCCAGCATTTT. It is translated as CASSSRTASNQPQHF.